Shown below are 10 T cell receptor beta chains from a single sample sequenced in a study of vaccination effects on CD4 cells after COVID-19. These receptors' antigens are unknown. Isolation of CD4+ T cells took place after 10 to 11 days of culture. Confirmation by PCR established that the person had SARS-CoV-2 infection between March and December 2020. Subjects were given two BNT162b2 or mRNA-1273 vaccine doses. Profiling relied on immunoSEQ multiplex PCR, and the TCRdb table lists in-frame clones only, not all of them. The sample has about 44,000 clones, 76% seen once; the top ten hold approximately 3.8%. The source material was CD4+ T cells from PBMCs cultured without peptide, sampled after COVID-19 vaccination. All receptors derive from a human donor who had a prior SARS-CoV-2 infection.

V is TRBV7-2 and J is TRBJ2-2, with D possibly being TRBD1 or TRBD2 (5 bases each). Germline V CDR1 and CDR2: SGHTA, FQGNSA. Trimming removed 3 bases at V and 8 bases at J, with 13 bases between. This CDR3 spans 14 amino acids. CDR3 loop: CASSFGGVVGELFF. As DNA, the CDR3 is TGTGCCAGCAGCTTTGGGGGAGTCGTGGGGGAGCTGTTTTTT.

This chain links TRBV5-4 with TRBJ2-3, with D tentatively TRBD1 (5 bases). The length of the CDR3 is 13 residues. Germline V CDR1 and CDR2: SGHNT, YYREEE (reference sequence). V gave up 5 bases and J gave up 1 base, with 8 bases separating them. The CDR3 loop reads CASSSQGTDTQYF. In DNA form, the CDR3 reads TGTGCCAGCAGTTCACAGGGCACAGATACGCAGTATTTT. Variable domain in full (rest from reference TRBV5-4 and TRBJ2-3): ETGVTQSPTHLIKTRGQQVTLRCSSQSGHNTVSWYQQALGQGPQFIFQYYREEENGRGNFPPRFSGLQFPNYSSELNVNALELDDSALYLCASSSQGTDTQYFGPGTRLTVL.

Here the CDR3 reads CASSTGTSGSTDTQYF. In DNA form, the CDR3 reads TGCGCCAGCAGCACCGGGACTAGCGGGAGTACAGATACGCAGTATTTT. V gene TRBV5-1 combines with J gene TRBJ2-3; 14 nucleotides align to TRBD2. Germline V gene lookup returns CDR1 SGHRS and CDR2 YFSETQ. The CDR3 is 16 amino acids. The V gene end was trimmed by 4 bases and the J gene end by 3 bases; junction bases not matched to a gene: 4.

This chain uses TRBV2 with TRBJ2-5, with TRBD1 identical over 7 bases. Trimming at V came to 5 bases and at J to 1 base, leaving 4 bases not matched to a gene. The CDR3 is 14 residues long. Germline V gene data show CDR1 as SNHLY and CDR2 as FYNNEI. The CDR3: CASSSRQGQETQYF. The CDR3 nucleotides are TGTGCCAGCAGTTCACGACAGGGCCAAGAGACCCAGTACTTC. Full variable domain (missing parts from reference TRBV2 and TRBJ2-5): EPEVTQTPSHQVTQMGQEVILRCVPISNHLYFYWYRQILGQKVEFLVSFYNNEISEKSEIFDDQFSVERPDGSNFTLKIRSTKLEDSAMYFCASSSRQGQETQYFGPGTRLLVL.

In this sample, this clone turned up a few times. An end of the junction differs from the germline gene, which may be a read error. This chain links TRBV7-7 with TRBJ2-5; D ambiguous. This CDR3 is built from 15 residues. Germline CDR1 is SSHAT and CDR2 is FNYEAQ (reference sequence). The CDR3: CASSLLIGAEETQYF. In nucleotides, the CDR3 is TGTGCTAGCAGCTTACTAATTGGTGCGGAAGAGACCCAGTACTTC.

The chain employs TRBV19 and TRBJ2-6; D is possibly TRBD1 or TRBD2 (5 bases each). V was shortened by 3 bases and J by 0 bases, with 6 bases between the two germline ends. This CDR3 has 15 amino acids. The germline gives CDR1 LNHDA, CDR2 SQIVND (reference sequence). This CDR3 reads CASSIGASGANVLTF. CDR3 nucleotide sequence: TGTGCCAGTAGTATCGGGGCCTCTGGGGCCAACGTCCTGACTTTC.

The chain joins TRBV19 to TRBJ2-7; 7 bases agree with TRBD1. V lost 3 bases and J lost 5; bases outside the gene matches: 10. The CDR3 is 15 amino acids. The germline V gene has CDR1 LNHDA and CDR2 SQIVND (reference sequence). The CDR3, as DNA: TGTGCCAGTAGTATTCGAGGGGGCCGCCGGGACGAGCAGTACTTC. This codes for CASSIRGGRRDEQYF.

V is TRBV7-9 and J is TRBJ1-1; D is ambiguous. The ends were cut back, 1 base at V and 7 bases at J, with 10 bases in the middle. Germline V gene data show CDR1 as SEHNR and CDR2 as FQNEAQ (reference sequence). The CDR3 is made up of 13 amino acids. DNA of the CDR3: TGTGCCAGCAGCTTAGTAGGTTTTGGTGAAGCTTTCTTT. The encoded protein is CASSLVGFGEAFF.

This chain uses TRBV6-5 with TRBJ1-6; D is unresolved. CDR3 length: 14 amino acids. CDR1 MNHEY and CDR2 SVGAGI come from the germline V gene. Deletions cut 7 bases from V and 11 bases from J, with 18 bases between. CDR3 protein: CASMVRLPEPPLHF. CDR3 sequence (DNA): TGTGCCAGCATGGTCCGGCTCCCCGAGCCACCCCTCCACTTT.

This chain connects TRBV7-3 to TRBJ2-1, with no clear D. V lost 5 bases, J lost 2 bases, and 7 bases lay in between. The CDR3 runs 13 residues. Germline V lookup: CDR1 SGHTA, CDR2 FQGTGA. The CDR3 region has the DNA TGTGCCAGCAGCCTGACAACCTACAATGAGCAGTTCTTC. This codes for CASSLTTYNEQFF.